The 9 T cell receptor beta chains given below trace back to one sample, sequenced in a study of T-cell memory formation after mild COVID-19. In TCRdb, the 5' RACE reads were re-called with MiXCR into one record per CDR3 protein. In the table there are a few hundred thousand distinct CDR3 sequences, 15% to 20% of which are singletons. Sequencing was done on a sample of PBMCs or a T cell subset sorted from them (not recorded which). These receptors were collected from a man younger than 35 who had mild COVID-19 (a few samples of this study predate the infection). Cell type and time point are not known.

This clonotype showed up just a few times. V and J are TRBV6-4 and TRBJ1-2, with D maybe TRBD1 (5 bases). Germline loops: CDR1 MRHNA, CDR2 SNTAGT. V was trimmed by 0 bases and J by 8 bases, leaving 13 bases between them. The CDR3 length is 14 residues. The chain's CDR3 is CASSDSSGLRGYTF. The CDR3 region has the DNA TGTGCCAGCAGTGACTCGTCAGGGCTACGAGGCTACACCTTC.

The chain uses TRBV4-1 and TRBJ2-2; perhaps TRBD1 as D (6 bases). This CDR3 comprises 15 residues. V was pared by 0 bases and J by 5 bases, with 10 bases between. Germline CDR1 is MGHRA and CDR2 is YSYEKL. The CDR3 DNA reads TGCGCCAGCAGCCAAGAGTTTCAGGGGACCGGGGAGCTGTTTTTT. Translating it yields CASSQEFQGTGELFF.

This clonotype was seen only a few times. This chain joins TRBV20-1 and TRBJ2-5; D gene unclear. The germline V and J ends were trimmed by 3 bases and 5 bases, with 22 bases remaining between them. There are 16 residues in the CDR3. Germline CDR1 is DFQATT and CDR2 is SNEGSKA (reference sequence). CDR3 bases: TGCAGTGCTAGTATGGCTAGTAGTGAATCGGGCGAGACCCAGTACTTC. Its protein is CSASMASSESGETQYF.

A few counts support this clonotype. This chain joins TRBV12-3 or TRBV12-4 and TRBJ2-5; D tentatively fits TRBD1 or TRBD2 (6 bases each). Trimming removed 3 bases at V and 5 bases at J, with 13 bases between. CDR3 length: 14 residues. The CDR3 sequence: CASSFWGARETQYF. The CDR3 region has the DNA TGTGCCAGCAGTTTTTGGGGGGCACGGGAGACCCAGTACTTC.

This clonotype was counted once. The V call is TRBV2, the J call TRBJ1-6; D gene ambiguous. The CDR3 has 16 amino acids. The V gene's germline CDR1 is SNHLY and CDR2 FYNNEI. V was trimmed by 4 bases and J by 5 bases, leaving 15 bases between them. CDR3 sequence: CASSGQAVDHNSPLHF. CDR3 nucleotides: TGTGCCAGCAGTGGCCAGGCGGTCGACCATAATTCACCCCTCCACTTT.

This clonotype was seen a few times. The chain has TRBV19 and TRBJ1-1, with no clear D. V shed 5 bases and J shed 8 bases, with 9 bases lying between them. Germline V lookup: CDR1 LNHDA, CDR2 SQIVND (reference sequence). This CDR3 has 11 residues. Here the CDR3 DNA reads TGTGCCAGTAGTTATAGTTTGGAAGCTTTCTTT. Its translation: CASSYSLEAFF. The entire variable domain, with the rest obtained from reference TRBV19 and TRBJ1-1, is as follows: DGGITQSPKYLFRKEGQNVTLSCEQNLNHDAMYWYRQDPGQGLRLIYYSQIVNDFQKGDIAEGYSVSREKKESFPLTVTSAQKNPTAFYLCASSYSLEAFFGQGTRLTVV.

The J gene is TRBJ2-1, the V gene TRBV5-6; 10 bases match TRBD2. The CDR3 is 14 residues long. V was clipped by 2 bases and J by 7 bases; unmatched bases: 3. Germline V CDR1 and CDR2: SGHDT, YYEEEE. This CDR3 is CASSFPGLANEQFF. CDR3 bases: TGTGCCAGCAGCTTCCCGGGACTAGCGAATGAGCAGTTCTTC.

There are a few counts of this clonotype. The chain is built from TRBV14 and TRBJ1-1; no firm D call. This CDR3 has 13 residues. V shed 5 bases and J shed 1 base, with 8 bases lying between them. CDR1 is SGHDN, CDR2 FVKESK, per germline. CDR3 residues: CASSIDPNTEAFF. As DNA, the CDR3 is TGTGCCAGCAGCATCGACCCGAACACTGAAGCTTTCTTT.

The chain joins TRBV4-3 to TRBJ2-7; 9 bases are a match to TRBD2. With V trimmed by 1 base and J by 3 bases, 7 bases remained unmatched. Germline CDR1 reads LGHNA; CDR2 reads YSLEER. CDR3 length: 16 residues. The CDR3 DNA reads as TGCGCCAGCAGCCAAGCTGAGACTAGCGGTGGCTACGAGCAGTACTTC. Translated: CASSQAETSGGYEQYF.